Listed below are T cell receptor beta chains from one sample, sequenced in a study of T cells in localized non-small cell lung cancer. Profiled with immunoSEQ multiplex PCR; TCRdb holds only in-frame clones, not every one. Among about 13,000 clones listed, around 84% were seen once. The sample here was peripheral blood, taken before any cancer treatment. Source of these receptors: a male donor older than 55 with stage III lung adenocarcinoma. Each CDR3 is given with its conserved first and last residue. The D gene is left open where the match is weak. Expanded clones are given a class, and other clones once, few, many or no size at all.

abundance | j_gene | v_gene | d_gene | CDR3aa | CDR3nt
NA | TRBJ2-5 | TRBV5-1 | NA | CASSRSGGLEGTQYF | TGCGCCAGCAGCCGTTCCGGGGGCCTGGAAGGGACCCAGTACTTC
once | TRBJ2-1 | TRBV10-3 | TRBD1 | CAISEAGQGNNEQFF | TGTGCCATCAGTGAAGCTGGACAGGGTAACAATGAGCAGTTCTTC
NA | TRBJ1-6 | TRBV30 | NA | CAWSVQGNSPLHF | TGTGCCTGGAGTGTACAGGGAAATTCACCCCTCCACTTT
once | TRBJ2-2 | TRBV5-4 | NA | CASSLSTAPTGELFF | TGTGCCAGCAGCTTGTCGACAGCCCCCACCGGGGAGCTGTTTTTT
once | TRBJ2-1 | TRBV30 | NA | CAWSVGAGDNEQFF | TGTGCCTGGAGTGTAGGGGCAGGGGACAATGAGCAGTTCTTC
NA | TRBJ1-1 | TRBV5-5 | NA | CASSPWDSAEAFF | TGTGCCAGCAGCCCATGGGATTCGGCTGAAGCTTTCTTT
NA | TRBJ2-7 | TRBV11-3 | NA | CASSLGGDLTEQYF | TGTGCCAGCAGCTTGGGCGGGGACCTCACCGAGCAGTACTTC
NA | TRBJ2-7 | TRBV11-2 | NA | CASSLAGESYEQYF | TGTGCCAGCAGCTTAGCGGGAGAGTCCTACGAGCAGTATTTC
NA | TRBJ2-7 | TRBV27 | TRBD1 | CASREDRGFVGEQYF | TGTGCCAGCAGGGAGGACAGGGGGTTTGTGGGCGAGCAGTACTTC
NA | TRBJ1-1 | TRBV19 | NA | CASSWPNLNTEAFF | TGTGCCAGTAGTTGGCCCAATTTGAACACTGAAGCTTTCTTT
NA | TRBJ1-4 | TRBV7-2 | NA | CASSHPPGNGNEKLFF | TGTGCCAGCAGTCATCCCCCGGGAAATGGGAATGAAAAACTGTTTTTT
NA | TRBJ2-7 | TRBV10-3 | TRBD1 | CAISSGTGAYEQYF | TGTGCCATCAGTTCCGGGACAGGGGCCTACGAGCAGTACTTC
NA | TRBJ1-5 | TRBV4-2 | NA | CASSLSGGNQPQHF | TGTGCCAGCAGCCTCTCAGGGGGCAATCAGCCCCAGCATTTT
NA | TRBJ2-6 | TRBV30 | NA | CAHWGPGANVLTF | TGTGCCCATTGGGGCCCCGGGGCCAACGTCCTGACTTTC